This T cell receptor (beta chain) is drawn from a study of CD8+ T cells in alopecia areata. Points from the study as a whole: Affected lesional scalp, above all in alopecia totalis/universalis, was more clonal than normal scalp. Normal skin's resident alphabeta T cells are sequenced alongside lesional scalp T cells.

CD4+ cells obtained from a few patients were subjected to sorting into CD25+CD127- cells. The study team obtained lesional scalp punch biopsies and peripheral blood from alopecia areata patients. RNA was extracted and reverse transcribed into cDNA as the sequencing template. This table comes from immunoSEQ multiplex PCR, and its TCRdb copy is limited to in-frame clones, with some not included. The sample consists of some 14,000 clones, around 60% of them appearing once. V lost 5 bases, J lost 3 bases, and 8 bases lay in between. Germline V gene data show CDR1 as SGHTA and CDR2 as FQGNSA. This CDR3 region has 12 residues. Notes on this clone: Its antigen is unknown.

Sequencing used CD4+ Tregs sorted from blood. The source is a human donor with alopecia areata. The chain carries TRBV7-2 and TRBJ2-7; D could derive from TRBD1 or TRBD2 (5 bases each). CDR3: CASSLGVYEQYF. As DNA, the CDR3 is TGTGCCAGCAGCCTGGGGGTCTACGAGCAGTACTTC.